The T cell receptor (beta chain) under discussion was sequenced for a study of shared clonotypes between healthy human individuals. The CDR3 totals 11 residues. Germline V CDR1 and CDR2: SGHNT, YYREEE (reference sequence). Using immunoSEQ multiplex PCR, the repertoire was profiled, and TCRdb retains in-frame clones only, with some absent. The sample carries about 650,000 clones, 95% recorded once. Naive CD8 cells comprised CD45RO-negative, CCR7-positively selected cells, excluding terminally differentiated effector memory CD45RA+ cells. The chain employs TRBV5-4 and TRBJ2-5; D might be TRBD1 (6 bases). The assigned J gene may be wrong: the sequence end matches TRBJ2-7 better. This TCR derives from a woman between 25 and 40 years old in good health. The sample consisted of naive CD8+ T cells sorted from blood. CDR3 sequence reads: CASSVQGEQYF. CDR3 DNA: TGTGCCAGCAGCGTACAGGGCGAGCAGTACTTC.